These 14 T cell receptor beta chains originate from one sample sequenced in a study of cytomegalovirus exposure and HLA in healthy donors. Primers for the PCR totalled 60 Vbeta and 13 Jbeta. Repertoires were generated with immunoSEQ multiplex PCR, while TCRdb's copy carries only in-frame clones and drops some. The sample lists about 170,000 clones; less than 80% were seen once. The source material was PBMCs. The receptors shown here come from a man in his forties or fifties in good health and CMV-seronegative.

The chain is built from TRBV6-1 and TRBJ2-5, with D unclear. CDR3 length: 13 amino acids. The germline CDR1 and CDR2 sequences are MNHNS and SASEGT. Trimming stripped 6 bases from V and 4 bases from J, with 12 bases between. The CDR3 sequence: CASRISGIETQYF. The CDR3 region has the DNA TGTGCCAGCAGAATCTCGGGTATAGAGACCCAGTACTTC.

V and J are TRBV4-3 and TRBJ2-1; D may be TRBD2 (6 bases). V was clipped by 0 bases and J by 4 bases, with 13 bases between them. Germline lookup yields CDR1 LGHNA and CDR2 YSLEER. The CDR3 totals 16 residues. The CDR3 here is CASSQDLVAEYNEQFF. The CDR3, as DNA: TGCGCCAGCAGCCAAGATCTAGTAGCGGAGTACAATGAGCAGTTCTTC.

This clone came up a few times. The J gene is TRBJ1-1, the V gene TRBV2; no firm D call. V lost 7 bases, J lost 11 bases, and 14 bases lay in between. This CDR3 contains 11 residues. CDR1 and CDR2 from the germline V gene are SNHLY and FYNNEI. CDR3 in DNA: TGTGCCAGCACGAGGTCAGAGCGGGCTTTCTTT. Translated: CASTRSERAFF.

In this sample, this clone turned up a few times. The chain employs TRBV19 and TRBJ2-2; 10 nucleotides align to TRBD2. Germline V gene sequence: CDR1 LNHDA, CDR2 SQIVND (reference sequence). Trimming took 10 bases from V and 6 from J; bases not matched to a gene: 8. The CDR3 has 14 residues. The CDR3 nucleotides read TGTGCCACCAAGTTGGGACTAGCGTCCGGGGAGCTGTTTTTT. Its protein is CATKLGLASGELFF. The full variable domain, completed using reference TRBV19 and TRBJ2-2, is DGGITQSPKYLFRKEGQNVTLSCEQNLNHDAMYWYRQDPGQGLRLIYYSQIVNDFQKGDIAEGYSVSREKKESFPLTVTSAQKNPTAFYLCATKLGLASGELFFGEGSRLTVL.

J is TRBJ2-7 and V is TRBV28; TRBD1 might be the D (6 bases). The germline V and J ends were trimmed by 6 bases and 0 bases, with 12 bases remaining between them. This CDR3 spans 14 amino acids. Germline V gene lookup returns CDR1 MDHEN and CDR2 SYDVKM. CDR3 loop: CASRRQGSSYEQYF. As DNA, the CDR3 is TGTGCCAGCAGACGTCAGGGGAGCTCCTACGAGCAGTACTTC. The full variable domain, rest sourced from reference TRBV28 and TRBJ2-7, is DVKVTQSSRYLVKRTGEKVFLECVQDMDHENMFWYRQDPGLGLRLIYFSYDVKMKEKGDIPEGYSVSREKKERFSLILESASTNQTSMYLCASRRQGSSYEQYFGPGTRLTVT.

The rearrangement uses TRBV6-5 and TRBJ2-1, with 10 positions matching TRBD2. The germline V gene has CDR1 MNHEY and CDR2 SVGAGI. Trimming cost V 5 bases and J 6 bases; bases outside gene matches: 7. The CDR3 runs to 15 residues. The CDR3 DNA follows: TGTGCCAGCAGTAAGACTAGCGGGCGGGGCAATGAGCAGTTCTTC. Amino acid sequence: CASSKTSGRGNEQFF.

This sequence joins TRBV30 and TRBJ2-1; 7 bases are a match to TRBD1. The junction had 11 bases not matched to a gene; V was cut back by 8 bases and J by 1 base. Germline assignment: CDR1 GTSNPN and CDR2 SVGIG (reference sequence). The CDR3 is 15 amino acids. The CDR3 loop is CAAQTGIGSYNEQFF. For the CDR3, the DNA is TGTGCCGCCCAGACAGGGATTGGGTCCTACAATGAGCAGTTCTTC.

The V call is TRBV19, the J call TRBJ2-2, with TRBD2 as a possible D gene (6 bases). Trimming removed 7 bases at V and 3 bases at J, with 9 bases between. The CDR3 consists of 13 residues. Germline CDR1 LNHDA, CDR2 SQIVND (reference sequence). DNA for the CDR3: TGTGCCAGTATTGGGGACTACACCGGGGAGCTGTTTTTT. This codes for CASIGDYTGELFF.

The CDR3 DNA is TGTGCCAGCAGCTTAGCTCGGACTAGCGGGAGCGATGAGCAGTTCTTC. Translating it yields CASSLARTSGSDEQFF. The chain uses TRBV7-2 and TRBJ2-1; 13 nucleotides match TRBD2. CDR1 is SGHTA, CDR2 FQGNSA, per germline. Trimming cost V 0 bases and J 8 bases; bases outside gene matches: 4. This CDR3 region has 16 residues.

The chain recombines TRBV25-1 with TRBJ1-1, with 7 bases fitting TRBD1. The CDR3 length is 15 residues. The V gene end was trimmed by 7 bases and the J gene end by 1 base; junction bases not matched to a gene: 9. Germline V lookup: CDR1 MGHDK, CDR2 SYGVNS. CDR3 loop: CASTKGGRGNTEAFF. The CDR3 nucleotides are TGTGCCAGCACCAAAGGGGGCAGGGGGAACACTGAAGCTTTCTTT.

This clone showed up just once. CDR3: CAGLGVYGSDSRYF. DNA for the CDR3: TGTGCCGGACTTGGAGTTTACGGGAGTGACTCCCGGTACTTC. The chain has TRBV30 and TRBJ2-7; maybe TRBD2 (6 bases). The CDR3 length is 14 residues. The V gene lost 8 bases and the J gene lost 12 bases, with 29 bases spanning the gap. CDR1 GTSNPN and CDR2 SVGIG come from the germline V gene (reference sequence). Full variable domain (remainder filled in from reference TRBV30 and TRBJ2-7): SQTIHQWPATLVQPVGSPLSLECTVEGTSNPNLYWYRQAAGRGLQLLFYSVGIGQISSEVPQNLSASRPQDRQFILSSKKLLLSDSGFYLCAGLGVYGSDSRYFGPGTRLTVT.

V is TRBV2 and J is TRBJ1-5; weak D call: TRBD1 (6 bases). This CDR3 contains 14 residues. V lost 7 bases and J lost 6, with 16 bases in between. CDR1 and CDR2 (germline): SNHLY, FYNNEI. In DNA, the CDR3 is TGTGCCAGCAACCTAGCCCAGGGGTTTCAGCCCCAGCATTTT. Protein sequence: CASNLAQGFQPQHF.

This clone occurred a few times. The rearrangement joins TRBV2 to TRBJ2-1; 8 positions agree with TRBD2. The J segment lost 5 bases and the V segment lost 5 bases, leaving 8 bases of the junction unmatched. The germline V gene encodes CDR1 SNHLY and CDR2 FYNNEI. The CDR3 length is 15 residues. This CDR3 reads CASSPTSGTNNEQFF. The CDR3 bases are TGTGCCAGCAGTCCTACTAGCGGTACCAACAATGAGCAGTTCTTC.

This chain links TRBV5-4 with TRBJ1-1; D unclear. The CDR3 is made up of 14 amino acids. Trimming took off 0 bases at V and 0 bases at J, with 6 bases between the two ends. Germline-derived CDR1 and CDR2 are SGHNT and YYREEE (reference sequence). CDR3 in amino acids: CASSLGILNTEAFF. In DNA form, the CDR3 reads TGTGCCAGCAGCTTGGGTATCCTGAACACTGAAGCTTTCTTT.